The 6 T cell receptor beta chains reported below all come from one sample, sequenced in a study of T cell responses to AZD1222 COVID-19 vaccine. Only in-frame clones appear in the TCRdb table, and some are missing; sequencing was by immunoSEQ multiplex PCR. The sample has 89,000 or so clones, 75% to 90% seen once. Sequencing used peripheral blood, obtained on day 0 of AZD1222 vaccination. Source of these receptors: an adult in good health.

This CDR3 reads CASSQSGRTTGELFF. CDR3 in DNA: TGCGCCAGCAGCCAAAGTGGCAGGACCACCGGGGAGCTGTTTTTT. The rearrangement joins TRBV4-1 to TRBJ2-2; D unresolved. Germline-derived CDR1 and CDR2 are MGHRA and YSYEKL. This CDR3 spans 15 amino acids. Trimming removed 2 bases from V and 4 bases from J, with 11 bases in between.

V gene TRBV10-3 combines with J gene TRBJ2-1; D is ambiguous. The CDR3 has 13 amino acids. The V gene's germline CDR1 is ENHRY and CDR2 SYGVKD. Deletions cut 2 bases from V and 6 bases from J, with 8 bases between. The CDR3 nucleotides are TGTGCCATCAGTGAGGACGGACGCAATGAGCAGTTCTTC. It yields the protein CAISEDGRNEQFF.

The chain is built from TRBV28 and TRBJ1-1, with TRBD1 as a possible D gene (5 bases). This CDR3 has 13 amino acids. Germline loops: CDR1 MDHEN, CDR2 SYDVKM. Trimming removed 10 bases from V and 8 bases from J, with 20 bases in between. CDR3 bases: TGTGCCACCAATCTGAAGATCCGGACAGAAGCTTTCTTT. Translated, it gives CATNLKIRTEAFF.

The chain has TRBV30 and TRBJ1-6; 9 bases are a match to TRBD1. J gave up 7 bases and V 4 bases, and 5 bases lay outside the gene matches. Germline-derived CDR1 and CDR2 are GTSNPN and SVGIG (reference sequence). CDR3 length equals 14 residues. CDR3 region: CAWTGDRENSPLHF. The CDR3 coding sequence is TGTGCCTGGACCGGGGACAGGGAAAATTCACCCCTCCACTTT.

The V gene is TRBV20-1, the J gene TRBJ1-4, with TRBD1 matching over 8 bases. The CDR3 runs 14 residues. In germline, CDR1 is DFQATT, CDR2 SNEGSKA (reference sequence). V trimming: 3 bases; J trimming: 3 bases; junction bases outside the gene matches: 3. CDR3 sequence: CSASDRGANEKLFF. The CDR3 coding sequence is TGCAGTGCTAGTGACAGGGGCGCTAATGAAAAACTGTTTTTT.

As DNA, the CDR3 is TGTGCCAGCAGTCCGGACAGGGGAAGTGGCTACACCTTC. Its protein is CASSPDRGSGYTF. The V gene is TRBV6-5, the J gene TRBJ1-2; TRBD1 aligns across 9 bases. Germline V CDR1 and CDR2: MNHEY, SVGAGI. The CDR3 is 13 residues long. After removal of 5 bases from V and 7 bases from J, the junction contained 5 bases not matched to a gene.